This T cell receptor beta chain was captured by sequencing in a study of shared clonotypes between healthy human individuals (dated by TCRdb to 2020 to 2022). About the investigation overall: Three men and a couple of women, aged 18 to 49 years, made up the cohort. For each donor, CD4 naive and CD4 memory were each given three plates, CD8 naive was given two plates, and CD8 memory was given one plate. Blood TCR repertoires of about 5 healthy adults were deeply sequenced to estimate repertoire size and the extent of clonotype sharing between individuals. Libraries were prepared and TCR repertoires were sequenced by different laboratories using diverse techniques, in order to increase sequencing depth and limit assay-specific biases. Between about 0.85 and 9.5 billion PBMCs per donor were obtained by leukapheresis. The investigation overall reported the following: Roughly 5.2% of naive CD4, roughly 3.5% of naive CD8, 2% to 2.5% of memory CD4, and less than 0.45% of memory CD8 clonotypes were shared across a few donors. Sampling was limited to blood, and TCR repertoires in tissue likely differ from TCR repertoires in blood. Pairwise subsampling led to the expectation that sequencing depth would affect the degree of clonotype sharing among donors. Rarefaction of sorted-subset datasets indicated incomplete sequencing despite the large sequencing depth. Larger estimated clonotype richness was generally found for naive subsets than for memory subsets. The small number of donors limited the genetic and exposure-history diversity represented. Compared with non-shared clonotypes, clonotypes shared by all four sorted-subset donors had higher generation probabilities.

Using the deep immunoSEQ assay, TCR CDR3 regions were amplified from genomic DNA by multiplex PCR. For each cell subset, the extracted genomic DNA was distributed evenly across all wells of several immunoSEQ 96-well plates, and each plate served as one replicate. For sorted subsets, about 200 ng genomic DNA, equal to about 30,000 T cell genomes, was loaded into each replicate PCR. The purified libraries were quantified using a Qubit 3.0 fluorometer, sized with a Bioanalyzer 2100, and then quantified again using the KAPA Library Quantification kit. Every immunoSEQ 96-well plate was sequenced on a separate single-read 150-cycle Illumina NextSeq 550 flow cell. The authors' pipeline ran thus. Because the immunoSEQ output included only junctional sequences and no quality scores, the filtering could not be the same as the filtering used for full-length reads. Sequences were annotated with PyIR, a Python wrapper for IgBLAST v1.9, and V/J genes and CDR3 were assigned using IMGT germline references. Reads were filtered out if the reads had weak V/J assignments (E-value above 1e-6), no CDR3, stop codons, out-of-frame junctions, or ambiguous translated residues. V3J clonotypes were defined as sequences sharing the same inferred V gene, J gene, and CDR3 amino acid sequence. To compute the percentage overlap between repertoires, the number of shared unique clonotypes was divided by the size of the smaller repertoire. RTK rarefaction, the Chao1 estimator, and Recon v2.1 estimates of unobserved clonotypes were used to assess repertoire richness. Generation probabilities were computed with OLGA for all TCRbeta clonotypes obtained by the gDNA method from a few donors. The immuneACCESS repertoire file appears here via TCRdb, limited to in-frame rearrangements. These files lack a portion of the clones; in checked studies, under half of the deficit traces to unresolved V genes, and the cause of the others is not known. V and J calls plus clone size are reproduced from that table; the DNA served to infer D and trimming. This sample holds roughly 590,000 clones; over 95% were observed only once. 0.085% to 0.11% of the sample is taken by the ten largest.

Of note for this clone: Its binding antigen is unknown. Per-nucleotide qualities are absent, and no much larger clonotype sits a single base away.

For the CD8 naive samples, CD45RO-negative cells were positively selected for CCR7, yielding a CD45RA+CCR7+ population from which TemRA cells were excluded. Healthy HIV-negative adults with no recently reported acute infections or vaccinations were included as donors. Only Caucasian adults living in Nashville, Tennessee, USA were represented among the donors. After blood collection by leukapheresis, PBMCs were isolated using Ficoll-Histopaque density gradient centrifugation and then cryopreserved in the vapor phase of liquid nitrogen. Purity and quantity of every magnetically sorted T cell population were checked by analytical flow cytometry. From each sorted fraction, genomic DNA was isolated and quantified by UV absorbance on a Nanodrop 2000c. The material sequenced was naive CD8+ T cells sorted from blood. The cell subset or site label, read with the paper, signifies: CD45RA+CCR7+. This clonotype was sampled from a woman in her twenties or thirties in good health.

The nucleotide sequence is given as TGCGCAGTCGGCTCAGCCGTTTCGTTCGAGCAGTACTTC. Its product reads: CAVGSAVSFEQYF. Rearrangement joined TRBV29-1 to TRBJ2-7; the D gene remains uncertain. CDR1 and CDR2 are drawn from the germline V gene: SQVTM, ANQGSEA. From the cysteine up to the phenylalanine, the CDR3 has a length of 13 residues. Only the CDR3 DNA stays, 39 bases, in frame from base 1.